Sequencing of this T cell receptor beta chain was carried out in a study of glioma-infiltrating T cells after dendritic cell vaccination. This clone was detected a few times. Its specificity is unknown. This CDR3 spans 15 amino acids. Input was roughly 2.2 ug genomic DNA, or all available if less. The data were produced by immunoSEQ multiplex PCR, yet TCRdb's version contains in-frame clones alone and is incomplete. Among under 100,000 clones listed, 70% to 90% were seen once. Overall study findings and caveats: TCR clonality showed no direct relationship with survival.

Patients had residual fresh-frozen tumor tissue and more than two years of survival data. The specimen comprised blood, sampled before dendritic cell vaccination. The V call is TRBV12-2, the J call TRBJ2-1; TRBD2, the D gene given by the table, was not confirmed from the DNA. TRBV12-2 is flagged as a pseudogene. The TCR originated in a human donor with glioblastoma. The CDR3 reads CASRYGTTSYGEQFF. In nucleotides, the CDR3 is TGTGCAAGTCGCTACGGGACTACCTCTTATGGTGAGCAGTTCTTC.